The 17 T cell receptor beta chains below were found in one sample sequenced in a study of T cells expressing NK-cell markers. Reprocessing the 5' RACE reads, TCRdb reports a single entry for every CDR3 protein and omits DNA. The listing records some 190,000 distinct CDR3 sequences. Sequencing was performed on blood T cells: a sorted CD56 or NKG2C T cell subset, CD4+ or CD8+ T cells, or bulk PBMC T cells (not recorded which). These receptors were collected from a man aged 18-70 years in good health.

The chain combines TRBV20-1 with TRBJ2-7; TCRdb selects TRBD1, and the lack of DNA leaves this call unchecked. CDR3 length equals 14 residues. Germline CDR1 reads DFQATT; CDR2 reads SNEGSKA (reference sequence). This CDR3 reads CSAQGRLNSYEQYF.

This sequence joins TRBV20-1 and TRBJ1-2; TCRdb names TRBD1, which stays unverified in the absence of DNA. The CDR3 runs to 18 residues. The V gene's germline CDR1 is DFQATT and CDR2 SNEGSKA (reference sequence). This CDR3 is CSARGPQTGGLMDYGYTF.

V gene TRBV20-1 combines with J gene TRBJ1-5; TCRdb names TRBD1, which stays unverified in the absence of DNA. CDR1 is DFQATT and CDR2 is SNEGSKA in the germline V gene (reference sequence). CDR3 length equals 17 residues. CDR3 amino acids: CSASWDRSMDGNQPQHF.

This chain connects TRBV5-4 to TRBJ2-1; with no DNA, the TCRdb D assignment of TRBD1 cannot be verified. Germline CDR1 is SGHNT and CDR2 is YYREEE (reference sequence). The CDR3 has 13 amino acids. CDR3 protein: CASSLYSGYEQFF.

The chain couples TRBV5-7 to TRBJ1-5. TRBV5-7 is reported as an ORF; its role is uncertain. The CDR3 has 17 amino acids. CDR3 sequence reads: CASSLRSSGILNQPQHF.

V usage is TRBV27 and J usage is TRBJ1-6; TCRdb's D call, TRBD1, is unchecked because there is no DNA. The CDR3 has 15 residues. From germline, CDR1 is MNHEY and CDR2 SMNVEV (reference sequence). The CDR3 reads CASNQGARGNSPLHF.

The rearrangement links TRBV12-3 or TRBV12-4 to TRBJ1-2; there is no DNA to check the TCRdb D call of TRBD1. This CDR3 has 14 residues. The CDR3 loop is CASSLGTLNYGYTF.

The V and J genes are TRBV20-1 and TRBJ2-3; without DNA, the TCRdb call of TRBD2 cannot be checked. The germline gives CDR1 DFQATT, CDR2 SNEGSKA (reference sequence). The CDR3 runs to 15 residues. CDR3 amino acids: CSASGTSGGLDTQYF.

This CDR3 reads CASSLALAGASYEQYF. This rearrangement joins TRBV4-1 to TRBJ2-7; the TCRdb D gene call, TRBD2, has no DNA to confirm it. CDR1 MGHRA and CDR2 YSYEKL come from the germline V gene. The CDR3 contains 16 residues.

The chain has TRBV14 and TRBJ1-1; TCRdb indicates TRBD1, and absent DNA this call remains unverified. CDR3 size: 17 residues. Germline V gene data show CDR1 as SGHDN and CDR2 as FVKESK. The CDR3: CASSQPGQGAEDTEAFF.

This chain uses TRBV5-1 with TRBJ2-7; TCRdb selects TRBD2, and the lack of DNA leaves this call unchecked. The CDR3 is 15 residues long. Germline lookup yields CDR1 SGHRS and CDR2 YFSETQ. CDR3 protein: CASSLDGEGTYEQYF.

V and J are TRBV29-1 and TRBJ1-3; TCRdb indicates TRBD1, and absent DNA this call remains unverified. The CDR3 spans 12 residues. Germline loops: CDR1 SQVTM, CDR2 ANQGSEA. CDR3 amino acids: CSVGTTGNTIYF.

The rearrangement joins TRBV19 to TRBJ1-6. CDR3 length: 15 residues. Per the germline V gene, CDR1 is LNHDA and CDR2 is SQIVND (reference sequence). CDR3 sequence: CASSGKTSWSAPLHF.

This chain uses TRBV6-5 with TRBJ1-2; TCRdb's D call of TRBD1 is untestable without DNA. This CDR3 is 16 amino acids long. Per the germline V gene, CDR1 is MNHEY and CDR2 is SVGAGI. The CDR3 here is CASSYLSGGSDYGYTF.

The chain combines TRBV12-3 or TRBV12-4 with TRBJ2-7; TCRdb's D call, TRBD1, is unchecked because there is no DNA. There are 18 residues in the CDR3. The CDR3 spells CASRVAGGPNSYSYEQYF.

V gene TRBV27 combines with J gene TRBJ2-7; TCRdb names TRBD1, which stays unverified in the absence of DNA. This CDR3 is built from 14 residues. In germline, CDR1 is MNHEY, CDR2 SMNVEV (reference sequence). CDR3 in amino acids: CASSFGGLGYEQYF.

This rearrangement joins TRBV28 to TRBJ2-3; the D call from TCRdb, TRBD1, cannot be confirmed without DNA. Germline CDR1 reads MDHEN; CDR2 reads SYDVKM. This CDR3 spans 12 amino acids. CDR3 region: CASNRGTDTQYF.